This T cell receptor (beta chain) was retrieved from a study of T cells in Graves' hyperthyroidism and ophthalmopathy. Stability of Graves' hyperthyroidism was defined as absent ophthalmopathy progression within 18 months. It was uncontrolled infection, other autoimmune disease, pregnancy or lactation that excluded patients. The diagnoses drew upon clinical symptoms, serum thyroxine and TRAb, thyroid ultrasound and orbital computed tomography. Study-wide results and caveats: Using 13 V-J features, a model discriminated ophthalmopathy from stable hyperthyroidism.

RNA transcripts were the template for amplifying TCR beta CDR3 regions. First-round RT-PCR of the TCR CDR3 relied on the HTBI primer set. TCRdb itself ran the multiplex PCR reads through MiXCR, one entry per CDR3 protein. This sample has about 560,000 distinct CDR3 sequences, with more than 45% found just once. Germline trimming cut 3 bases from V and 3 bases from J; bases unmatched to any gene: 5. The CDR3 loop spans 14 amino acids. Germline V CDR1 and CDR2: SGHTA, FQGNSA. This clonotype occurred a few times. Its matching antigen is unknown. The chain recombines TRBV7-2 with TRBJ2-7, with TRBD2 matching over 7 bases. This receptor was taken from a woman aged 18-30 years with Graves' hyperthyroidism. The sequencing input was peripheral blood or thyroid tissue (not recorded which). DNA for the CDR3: TGTGCCAGCAGCTTGGACTCGGGGGGCTACGAGCAGTACTTC. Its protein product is CASSLDSGGYEQYF.